These 16 T cell receptor beta chains came from one sample sequenced in a study of T cell responses to AZD1222 COVID-19 vaccine. Sequenced by immunoSEQ multiplex PCR; TCRdb stores in-frame clones only, minus some. The table lists about 99,000 clones, around 90% of them singletons, with under 3.5% in the top ten. The source material was peripheral blood, sampled on day 0 of AZD1222 vaccination. Receptors originate from an adult in good health.

The V and J genes are TRBV12-3 or TRBV12-4 and TRBJ2-2; D unclear. The germline V and J ends were trimmed by 8 bases and 9 bases, with 10 bases remaining between them. The CDR3 extends over 11 amino acids. The CDR3 protein is CASQSFRELFF. The CDR3 nucleotides are TGTGCCAGCCAGAGCTTCCGGGAGCTGTTTTTT.

The V and J genes are TRBV10-3 and TRBJ2-7; D perhaps matches TRBD2 (6 bases). The CDR3 covers 14 residues. Germline V gene sequence: CDR1 ENHRY, CDR2 SYGVKD. V lost 5 bases to trimming and J lost 9 bases, with 20 bases between them. CDR3 coding DNA: TGTGCCATCAGTCGGGGCGGGACCCCCCACAGGCAGTACGTC. Amino acids: CAISRGGTPHRQYV.

The chain links TRBV9 to TRBJ2-3; D may be TRBD2 (6 bases). The CDR3 runs to 15 residues. V dropped 0 bases and J dropped 2 bases, with 10 bases sitting between them. Germline values: CDR1 SGDLS, CDR2 YYNGEE. DNA for the CDR3: TGTGCCAGCAGCGTAGGGACTACAAACACAGATACGCAGTATTTT. Its protein product is CASSVGTTNTDTQYF.

The chain recombines TRBV7-8 with TRBJ2-2; no clear D. The CDR3 has 11 residues. Trimming removed 5 bases at V and 9 bases at J, with 7 bases between. The V gene's germline CDR1 is SGHVS and CDR2 FQNEAQ. The CDR3, as DNA: TGTGCCAGCAGCCACTCGAGGGAGCTGTTTTTT. This sequence encodes CASSHSRELFF. The whole variable domain, remainder taken from reference TRBV7-8 and TRBJ2-2, is GAGVSQSPRYKVAKRGQDVALRCDPISGHVSLFWYQQALGQGPEFLTYFQNEAQLDKSGLPSDRFFAERPEGSVSTLKIQRTQQEDSAVYLCASSHSRELFFGEGSRLTVL.

The V call is TRBV2, the J call TRBJ2-7, with TRBD1 matching over 8 bases. J lost 4 bases, V lost 0 bases, and 8 bases had no gene match. Per germline, CDR1 SNHLY and CDR2 FYNNEI. The CDR3 consists of 16 residues. The CDR3 loop is CASSEAQGAIRYEQYF. CDR3 in DNA: TGTGCCAGCAGTGAAGCGCAGGGGGCTATTCGGTACGAGCAGTACTTC.

In DNA form, the CDR3 reads TGTGCCAGCAGCGTAGCTGAGGAGACCTATTCACCCCTCCACTTT. It specifies CASSVAEETYSPLHF. V and J are TRBV9 and TRBJ1-6; D unresolved. Per the germline V gene, CDR1 is SGDLS and CDR2 is YYNGEE. V lost 0 bases and J 8 bases, leaving 12 bases between the germline ends. The CDR3 sequence is 15 residues long.

The chain uses TRBV7-2 and TRBJ2-1; 7 nucleotides line up with TRBD2. Germline CDR1 is SGHTA and CDR2 is FQGNSA. Trimming removed 0 bases from V and 10 bases from J; junction bases left unmatched: 3. The length of the CDR3 is 13 residues. The CDR3 region has the DNA TGTGCCAGCAGCTTAGCGGGGAGGGCCGAGCAGTTCTTC. This codes for CASSLAGRAEQFF.

The V call is TRBV6-2 or TRBV6-3, the J call TRBJ1-2, with a tentative D call TRBD1 (5 bases). Germline CDR1 and CDR2: MNHEY and SVGEGT. CDR3 size: 14 residues. Trimming removed 1 base from V and 3 bases from J, with 9 bases in between. CDR3 in DNA: TGTGCCAGCAGTTACTACGACAGCTACTATGGCTACACCTTC. This encodes CASSYYDSYYGYTF.

V gene TRBV29-1 combines with J gene TRBJ1-2; D is unresolved. Trimming cost V 3 bases and J 8 bases, with 10 bases left between them. Germline V gives CDR1 SQVTM, CDR2 ANQGSEA. CDR3 length: 11 residues. This chain's CDR3 is CSVETNMGYTF. In DNA form, the CDR3 reads TGCAGCGTTGAGACTAACATGGGCTACACCTTC.

About this clone: One end of the junction is discordant with germline, which a read error may explain. CDR3 amino acids: CASSSQDRGHYEAFF. In DNA form, the CDR3 reads TGTGCCAGCAGCTCACAGGACAGGGGTCATTATGAAGCTTTCTTT. The chain combines TRBV5-1 with TRBJ1-1, with 9 nucleotides matching TRBD1. Germline V gene sequence: CDR1 SGHRS, CDR2 YFSETQ. The length of the CDR3 is 15 residues.

This clone has only a few counts. The chain couples TRBV7-9 to TRBJ1-2; 8 bases match TRBD1. The CDR3 has 14 residues. The germline V gene encodes CDR1 SEHNR and CDR2 FQNEAQ (reference sequence). The ends lost 5 bases at V and 4 bases at J; junction bases unmatched: 6. The CDR3 sequence is CASSATGEPYGYTF. Written as DNA, the CDR3 is TGTGCCAGCAGCGCGACAGGGGAACCCTATGGCTACACCTTC.

The chain uses TRBV7-2 and TRBJ2-3; 8 bases line up with TRBD2. Germline-derived CDR1 and CDR2 are SGHTA and FQGNSA. Trimming took 1 base from V and 4 from J; bases not matched to a gene: 7. This CDR3 contains 16 residues. The CDR3 nucleotides are TGTGCCAGCAGCTTAGTGCCCGGGGGGGTAGCAGATACGCAGTATTTT. Protein product: CASSLVPGGVADTQYF.

This sequence joins TRBV7-3 and TRBJ2-3; D perhaps matches TRBD2 (7 bases). Germline CDR1 is SGHTA and CDR2 is FQGTGA. The CDR3 has 15 residues. The V end lost 5 bases, the J end lost 2 bases, and 14 bases lay between the germline ends. CDR3 DNA sequence: TGTGCCAGCAGCAAGGGGGGGACTATCACAGATACGCAGTATTTT. This translates into CASSKGGTITDTQYF.

CDR3 sequence: CASTRAGLGNQPQHF. CDR3 coding DNA: TGTGCCAGCACCCGGGCGGGTTTAGGAAATCAGCCCCAGCATTTT. The chain links TRBV5-6 to TRBJ1-5; D remains ambiguous. The CDR3 sequence is 15 residues long. Germline V gene data show CDR1 as SGHDT and CDR2 as YYEEEE. The ends were cut back, 6 bases at V and 4 bases at J, with 17 bases in the middle.

This CDR3 is CATSDFRRVYGYTF. The CDR3 DNA reads TGTGCCACCAGTGATTTTCGCAGGGTCTATGGCTACACCTTC. J is TRBJ1-2 and V is TRBV24-1, with a weak D call TRBD1 (5 bases). The CDR3 totals 14 residues. The germline CDR1 and CDR2 sequences are KGHDR and SFDVKD. V shed 1 base and J shed 4 bases, with 9 bases lying between them.

The chain recombines TRBV11-2 with TRBJ2-7; unclear D gene. Germline V lookup: CDR1 SGHAT, CDR2 FQNNGV. V was cut by 5 bases and J by 0 bases, with 17 bases left in between. This CDR3 has 16 amino acids. CDR3 protein: CASSPRVSDPSYEQYF. Here the CDR3 DNA reads TGTGCCAGCAGCCCCCGCGTAAGTGACCCCTCCTACGAGCAGTACTTC.